This T cell receptor beta chain was profiled in a study of memory CD4+ T cells and cytomegalovirus serostatus. Regarding this clone: What it binds is not known.

The sort gate was single viable CD3+CD4+CD8-CD45RO+ cells for memory CD4+ T cells. Positive selection with CD4 microbeads enriched total CD4+ T cells. General study findings and limits: Of 150 to 200 reported CMV TCRbeta sequences, under 70 were found in memory CD4+ repertoires. Repertoires predicted CMV serostatus with median bootstrapped AUC of 0.95.

V lost 3 bases, J lost 4 bases, and 15 bases lay in between. CDR1 and CDR2 from the germline V gene are SNHLY and FYNNEI. This CDR3 contains 16 residues. Sequencing used immunoSEQ multiplex PCR; TCRdb keeps in-frame clones, though not all of them. The sample lists more than 35,000 clones; over 65% were seen once. V is TRBV2 and J is TRBJ1-4; D unclear. The sample was memory CD4+ T cells from blood. The TCR originated in an adult in good health and CMV-seronegative. Here the CDR3 DNA reads TGTGCCAGCAGTGATGGGTTGGGAAATATTAATGAAAAACTGTTTTTT. Translating gives CASSDGLGNINEKLFF.